These 12 T cell receptor beta chains came from one sample sequenced in a study of blood T cell repertoires in COVID-19 (dated by TCRdb to the early 2020s). Libraries were made using the immunoSEQ multiplex PCR assay. In its TCRdb copy, this immuneACCESS table keeps in-frame sequences only and misses some clones. Where compared with another copy, unresolved V genes explain less than half of these, and the others have no known cause. The sample has 200,000 to 250,000 clones on record, 84% of them singletons. The top ten constitute around 20% of the sample. The sequencing sample was made of peripheral blood. These receptors all stem from a man aged 30 to 45 with active or convalescent COVID-19.

The count of this clone is one. The chain couples TRBV9 to TRBJ2-1; 7 positions match TRBD2. The CDR3 length is 16 residues. The junction had 10 bases not matched to a gene; V was cut back by 3 bases and J by 4 bases. Per germline, CDR1 SGDLS and CDR2 YYNGEE. The CDR3 region is CASSGALGAGYNEQFF. The CDR3 region has the DNA TGTGCCAGCAGCGGAGCACTAGGAGCGGGGTACAATGAGCAGTTCTTC.

This clone appeared once. The rearrangement uses TRBV4-1 and TRBJ1-1; a possible D gene is TRBD1 (5 bases). This CDR3 is 15 amino acids long. V was clipped by 3 bases and J by 6 bases, with 17 bases between them. The V gene's germline CDR1 is MGHRA and CDR2 YSYEKL. The CDR3 here is CASSQIGAGKSEAFF. In DNA form, the CDR3 reads TGCGCCAGCAGCCAGATTGGGGCAGGGAAGTCTGAAGCTTTCTTT.

The V call is TRBV9, the J call TRBJ2-7, with 11 bases that match TRBD2. Germline V gene lookup returns CDR1 SGDLS and CDR2 YYNGEE. The CDR3 has 19 residues. V lost 2 bases to trimming and J lost 0 bases; unmatched junction nucleotides: 13. This CDR3 is CASSVGLAVPGASSYEQYF. The CDR3 region has the DNA TGTGCCAGCAGCGTGGGACTAGCGGTTCCGGGGGCCAGCTCCTACGAGCAGTACTTC.

This chain joins TRBV30 and TRBJ1-5; D call uncertain. Trimming removed 0 bases from V and 5 bases from J, with 8 bases in between. The germline gives CDR1 GTSNPN, CDR2 SVGIG (reference sequence). This CDR3 is 13 amino acids long. This chain's CDR3 is CAWSVTADQPQHF. The CDR3 coding sequence is TGTGCCTGGAGTGTAACAGCTGATCAGCCCCAGCATTTT.

This clone was counted between two and nine times. This chain joins TRBV25-1 and TRBJ1-1, with D perhaps matching TRBD1 (5 bases). Per the germline V gene, CDR1 is MGHDK and CDR2 is SYGVNS. Trimming took 4 bases from V and 2 from J, leaving 8 bases between them. This CDR3 spans 13 amino acids. CDR3 loop: CASSVDSNTEAFF. CDR3 sequence (DNA): TGTGCCAGCAGTGTTGACAGTAACACTGAAGCTTTCTTT.

This clone appeared once. The V gene is TRBV28, the J gene TRBJ1-5; 7 nucleotides match TRBD1. Germline trimming cut 5 bases from V and 10 bases from J; bases unmatched to any gene: 8. Germline CDR1 MDHEN, CDR2 SYDVKM. This CDR3 spans 13 amino acids. The CDR3 DNA sequence: TGTGCCAGCAGTGTGACAGGGCCGCCACCCCAGCATTTT. This gives the protein CASSVTGPPPQHF.

The chain recombines TRBV3-1 (or the pseudogene TRBV3-2) with TRBJ1-2, with 7 bases matching TRBD1. Germline trimming cut 5 bases from V and 3 bases from J; bases unmatched to any gene: 6. Germline lookup yields CDR1 LGHDT and CDR2 YNNKEL (reference sequence). The CDR3 consists of 14 residues. CDR3 residues: CASSTQGSYYGYTF. For the CDR3, the DNA is TGTGCCAGCAGCACACAGGGGTCCTACTATGGCTACACCTTC.

This rearrangement joins TRBV18 to TRBJ2-5; D may be TRBD2 (5 bases). The germline CDR1 and CDR2 sequences are KGHSH and LQKENI. V was clipped by 3 bases and J by 2 bases, with 10 bases between them. CDR3 size: 14 residues. This CDR3 reads CASSPGRGQETQYF. CDR3 DNA sequence: TGTGCCAGCTCACCTGGACGGGGACAAGAGACCCAGTACTTC. Variable domain in full (rest from reference TRBV18 and TRBJ2-5): NAGVMQNPRHLVRRRGQEARLRCSPMKGHSHVYWYRQLPEEGLKFMVYLQKENIIDESGMPKERFSAEFPKEGPSILRIQQVVRGDSAAYFCASSPGRGQETQYFGPGTRLLVL.

The rearrangement uses TRBV7-2 and TRBJ2-1, with 8 bases matching TRBD2. This CDR3 contains 16 residues. V lost 3 bases to trimming and J lost 10 bases; unmatched junction nucleotides: 14. CDR1 and CDR2 from the germline V gene are SGHTA and FQGNSA. The CDR3 sequence: CASSFRAGLGVPEQFF. In DNA, the CDR3 is TGTGCCAGCAGCTTTCGAGCGGGACTAGGGGTCCCCGAGCAGTTCTTC.

The chain is built from TRBV5-4 and TRBJ1-6; possible D gene TRBD1, 6 bases. The CDR3 runs to 15 residues. CDR1 SGHNT and CDR2 YYREEE come from the germline V gene (reference sequence). Trimming left V 5 bases short and J 14 bases short, with 23 bases between. In DNA, the CDR3 is TGTGCCAGCAGTCAGTCCGGGACACCGGTCGTGGCCCTCCACTTT. This translates into CASSQSGTPVVALHF.

In this sample, this clone turned up once. The genes are TRBV14 and TRBJ2-1, with D perhaps TRBD2 (5 bases). Germline V gene data show CDR1 as SGHDN and CDR2 as FVKESK. This CDR3 comprises 14 residues. With 5 bases removed from V and 6 bases from J, the gap between germline ends came to 14 bases. Here the CDR3 DNA reads TGTGCCAGCAGCATTCAACTAGTGGGCAATGAGCAGTTCTTC. Encoded protein: CASSIQLVGNEQFF.

The V and J genes are TRBV7-9 and TRBJ2-1, with 10 bases matching TRBD2. V was clipped by 7 bases and J by 5 bases; unmatched bases: 8. The CDR3 is made up of 15 amino acids. The V gene's germline CDR1 is SEHNR and CDR2 FQNEAQ (reference sequence). The CDR3 region has the DNA TGTGCCAGCATCCCCGGGACTAGCGAAGACAATGAGCAGTTCTTC. It specifies CASIPGTSEDNEQFF.